This TCR beta chain was sequenced for a study of shared clonotypes between healthy human individuals. In the original processing: ImmunoSEQ sequences covered only the junction and lacked quality scores; filtering therefore differed. Repertoires were generated with immunoSEQ multiplex PCR, while TCRdb's copy carries only in-frame clones and drops some. That table supplies the V and J calls and clone size; D and trimming were determined from the DNA. Found here are under 2.5 million clones, about nine tenths of them singletons; the top ten hold about 0.36%. Broader study findings: The authors sampled blood alone, and tissue repertoires likely differ.

V lost 9 bases to trimming and J lost 3 bases, with 12 bases between them. The CDR3 spans 12 residues. The germline gives CDR1 MDHEN, CDR2 SYDVKM. Comments on this clone: Its target is unknown.

This TCR came from a man between 18 and 35 years old in good health. Some clones in this sample may be carry-over from other donors' samples. The V call is TRBV28, the J call TRBJ2-7; D perhaps matches TRBD1 (6 bases). Sequences were obtained from naive CD4+ T cells from PBMCs. Subset of the sample: CD45RA+ positively selected. CDR3 sequence: CASRDIHYEQYF. The CDR3 DNA reads TGTGCCAGTAGGGACATCCACTACGAGCAGTACTTC.